These T cell receptor beta chains were read from a single sample in a study of blood T cell repertoires in COVID-19. Profiling relied on immunoSEQ multiplex PCR, and the TCRdb table lists in-frame clones only, not all of them. Of around 370,000 clones in the sample, roughly 90% were seen once. The sample taken for sequencing was peripheral blood. These receptors were obtained from a man younger than 35 with active or convalescent COVID-19. CDR3s include the opening cysteine and the closing phenylalanine or tryptophan. Each record gives: J gene, D gene, V gene, clone size, CDR3 protein, CDR3 DNA. A D gene is named only where the DNA matches it firmly. Some rows have no size entry. The others give once, few or many, or a class for an expanded clone.

J: TRBJ1-3; D: .; V: TRBV6-5; size: .; CDR3: CASSAGSAGNTIYF; DNA: TGTGCCAGCAGCGCGGGGTCTGCGGGTAACACCATATATTTT
J: TRBJ1-3; D: .; V: TRBV27; size: .; CDR3: CASSLAGSGNTIYF; DNA: TGTGCCAGCAGTTTAGCAGGGTCTGGAAACACCATATATTTT
J: TRBJ1-3; D: TRBD1; V: TRBV3-1/TRBV3-2; size: .; CDR3: CASSPRTGSSGNTIYF; DNA: TGTGCCAGCAGCCCAAGGACAGGAAGCTCTGGAAACACCATATATTTT
J: TRBJ2-2; D: .; V: TRBV5-1; size: .; CDR3: CASSLDRSPGGELFF; DNA: TGCGCCAGCAGCTTGGATAGGAGTCCCGGCGGGGAGCTGTTTTTT
J: TRBJ1-3; D: .; V: TRBV11-3; size: few; CDR3: CASSPGRGSTGNTIYF; DNA: TGTGCCAGCAGCCCAGGTCGGGGATCAACGGGAAACACCATATATTTT
J: TRBJ1-3; D: TRBD1; V: TRBV28; size: .; CDR3: CASSLGQGFSGNTIYF; DNA: TGTGCCAGCAGTCTGGGACAGGGGTTCTCTGGAAACACCATATATTTT
J: TRBJ2-3; D: TRBD2; V: TRBV4-3; size: .; CDR3: CASSTGLAGAGADTQYF; DNA: TGCGCCAGCAGCACGGGACTAGCGGGAGCTGGGGCAGATACGCAGTATTTT
J: TRBJ2-2; D: TRBD1; V: TRBV24-1; size: .; CDR3: CATSDPGQGYTGELFF; DNA: TGTGCCACCAGTGACCCTGGACAGGGGTACACCGGGGAGCTGTTTTTT
J: TRBJ1-4; D: .; V: TRBV28; size: .; CDR3: CASSTGGATNEKLFF; DNA: TGTGCCAGCAGTACCGGGGGGGCAACTAATGAAAAACTGTTTTTT
J: TRBJ1-2; D: .; V: TRBV12-5; size: .; CDR3: CASGFEARGAHHYGYTF; DNA: TGTGCTAGTGGTTTCGAAGCGCGGGGTGCCCATCACTATGGCTACACCTTC
J: TRBJ2-5; D: .; V: TRBV11-2; size: .; CDR3: CASSWQGQETQYF; DNA: TGTGCCAGCAGCTGGCAGGGCCAAGAGACCCAGTACTTC
J: TRBJ1-1; D: TRBD1; V: TRBV5-1; size: .; CDR3: CASSFGDRVNTEAFF; DNA: TGCGCCAGCAGCTTTGGGGACAGGGTCAACACTGAAGCTTTCTTT
J: TRBJ1-5; D: TRBD1; V: TRBV7-8; size: .; CDR3: CASSQGAGSNQPQHF; DNA: TGTGCCAGCAGCCAGGGGGCTGGGAGCAATCAGCCCCAGCATTTT
J: TRBJ2-1; D: TRBD2; V: TRBV19; size: .; CDR3: CASSKGLAGNEQFF; DNA: TGTGCCAGTAGTAAGGGACTAGCTGGGAATGAGCAGTTCTTC
J: TRBJ1-4; D: TRBD1; V: TRBV19; size: .; CDR3: CASTTGGWGATNEKLFF; DNA: TGTGCCAGTACAACAGGGGGCTGGGGTGCAACTAATGAAAAACTGTTTTTT
J: TRBJ2-7; D: TRBD1; V: TRBV9; size: .; CDR3: CASSVGQGNTNEQYF; DNA: TGTGCCAGCAGCGTCGGACAGGGAAATACAAACGAGCAGTACTTC
J: TRBJ1-2; D: .; V: TRBV24-1; size: once; CDR3: CATSEGSTGNYGYTF; DNA: TGTGCCACCAGTGAGGGAAGCACAGGGAACTATGGCTACACCTTC
J: TRBJ2-3; D: .; V: TRBV5-1; size: .; CDR3: CASSLLGGVVYTQYF; DNA: TGCGCCAGCAGCTTGTTAGGGGGGGTTGTTTATACGCAGTATTTT
J: TRBJ2-1; D: TRBD2; V: TRBV9; size: .; CDR3: CASSAGRATSGLYNEQFF; DNA: TGTGCCAGCAGCGCGGGCAGGGCTACTAGCGGGCTTTACAATGAGCAGTTCTTC
J: TRBJ1-3; D: .; V: TRBV14; size: .; CDR3: CASSPGLTIYF; DNA: TGTGCCAGCAGCCCGGGACTCACCATATATTTT
J: TRBJ2-2; D: .; V: TRBV7-9; size: few; CDR3: CASSHGGPNTGELFF; DNA: TGTGCCAGCAGCCACGGGGGGCCGAACACCGGGGAGCTGTTTTTT
J: TRBJ1-1; D: .; V: TRBV4-3; size: .; CDR3: CASSQDARSAFF; DNA: TGCGCCAGCAGCCAAGATGCCAGGTCGGCTTTCTTT
J: TRBJ1-2; D: TRBD1; V: TRBV28; size: .; CDR3: CASSSGQVPNYGYTF; DNA: TGTGCCAGCAGTTCGGGACAGGTCCCTAACTATGGCTACACCTTC